These 8 T cell receptor beta chains were sequenced from one sample in a study of CD8+ T cells in alopecia areata. RNA was extracted and reverse transcribed into cDNA as the sequencing template. Sequencing was performed with immunoSEQ multiplex PCR; in TCRdb, only in-frame clones are kept and a portion is missing. The data contain some 170,000 clones, around 71% of them singletons. Sequenced here: CD8+ T cells sorted from blood, sampled at week 0. The receptors stem from a human donor with alopecia areata.

The rearrangement uses TRBV12-5 and TRBJ1-2; 7 bases map to TRBD1. The CDR3 has 15 residues. With V trimmed by 2 bases and J by 4 bases, 7 bases remained unmatched. Germline V gene data show CDR1 as LGHNT and CDR2 as FRNRAP. This chain's CDR3 is CASGLPGQISYGYTF. CDR3 bases: TGTGCTAGTGGTTTGCCGGGACAGATATCCTATGGCTACACCTTC.

This chain uses TRBV13 with TRBJ2-5, with 8 bases matching TRBD2. The CDR3 has 14 residues. The germline V gene has CDR1 PRHDT and CDR2 FYEKMQ (reference sequence). With 6 bases clipped from V and 2 bases from J, the junction kept 5 bases outside the gene matches. The CDR3 DNA reads TGTGCCAGCAGGAGTGGCGGGGGGCAAGAGACCCAGTACTTC. Protein product: CASRSGGGQETQYF.

This clone appeared a few times. CDR3 loop: CASSEARGVNYGYTF. In nucleotides, the CDR3 is TGTGCCAGCAGTGAAGCGCGAGGCGTCAACTATGGCTACACCTTC. This rearrangement joins TRBV2 to TRBJ1-2; no clear D. Germline V CDR1 and CDR2: SNHLY, FYNNEI. V gave up 0 bases and J gave up 2 bases, with 10 bases separating them. CDR3 size: 15 residues. The whole variable domain, filled in from reference TRBV2 and TRBJ1-2, reads EPEVTQTPSHQVTQMGQEVILRCVPISNHLYFYWYRQILGQKVEFLVSFYNNEISEKSEIFDDQFSVERPDGSNFTLKIRSTKLEDSAMYFCASSEARGVNYGYTFGSGTRLTVV.

The table lists this clone with a count of one. The chain combines TRBV2 with TRBJ2-5, with TRBD2 as a possible D gene (5 bases). CDR3 size: 14 residues. V was clipped by 8 bases and J by 2 bases, with 15 bases between them. The germline CDR1 and CDR2 sequences are SNHLY and FYNNEI. The CDR3 DNA reads as TGTGCCAGCCCGGGGATAAGAGGGCAAGAGACCCAGTACTTC. Its translation: CASPGIRGQETQYF.

The chain has TRBV6-5 and TRBJ2-1; D gene unclear. Trimming shortened V by 0 bases and J by 8 bases, and 17 bases separated the two germline ends. The V gene's germline CDR1 is MNHEY and CDR2 SVGAGI. This CDR3 has 16 residues. The CDR3 DNA is TGTGCCAGCAGTTACTCGGAATCCTCTGTACCCGATGAGCAGTTCTTC. Its protein product is CASSYSESSVPDEQFF.

This chain uses TRBV30 with TRBJ1-1; D gene ambiguous. Trimming left V 1 base short and J 10 bases short, with 10 bases between. The germline V gene encodes CDR1 GTSNPN and CDR2 SVGIG (reference sequence). This CDR3 has 11 amino acids. CDR3 residues: CAWSDGEGAFF. DNA of the CDR3: TGTGCCTGGAGTGATGGAGAGGGAGCTTTCTTT.

This clone was observed a single time. The gene calls are TRBV5-6 and TRBJ2-7, with D possibly being TRBD1 or TRBD2 (6 bases each). The V gene's germline CDR1 is SGHDT and CDR2 YYEEEE. Trimming pared 2 bases from V and 3 bases from J, leaving 15 bases between. This CDR3 region has 15 residues. The CDR3 coding sequence is TGTGCCAGCAGCTTAGCTGGGGGGCGGTACTACGAGCAGTACTTC. This translates into CASSLAGGRYYEQYF.

This clone was observed once. The chain links TRBV10-3 to TRBJ2-5; TRBD2 might be the D (5 bases). Trimming cost V 11 bases and J 9 bases, with 19 bases left between them. The germline gives CDR1 ENHRY, CDR2 SYGVKD. CDR3 size: 12 residues. CDR3 DNA: TGTGCCGCGACGACGGGGAATATGGCCCAGTACTTC. Amino acid sequence: CAATTGNMAQYF.